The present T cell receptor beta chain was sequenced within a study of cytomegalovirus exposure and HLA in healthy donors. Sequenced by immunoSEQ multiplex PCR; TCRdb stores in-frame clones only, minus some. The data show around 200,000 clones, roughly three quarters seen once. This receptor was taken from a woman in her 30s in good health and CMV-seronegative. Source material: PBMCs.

DNA for the CDR3: TGCGCCAGCAGTCAATCAGGAGAACGCGAGCAGTACTTC. Residues: CASSQSGEREQYF. J is TRBJ2-7 and V is TRBV23-1; D not resolved. TRBV23-1 is an open reading frame whose function is uncertain. CDR3 length equals 13 residues. Trimming cost V 0 bases and J 6 bases, with 9 bases left between them.